Below, one TCR beta chain is given with its context. This record belongs to a study of blood T cell repertoires in COVID-19. At the level of the study: There were acute and convalescent COVID-19 samples, and they came from the United States, Italy and Spain. PBMCs, B-cell-depleted T cells, or T cells provided the cDNA or gDNA that made up the material.

In the authors' workflow: By means of reference gene primer amplification, nucleated cell counts were estimated. The assay was immunoSEQ multiplex PCR, and TCRdb's table has in-frame clones only and misses some. That table gives V, J and clone size, and the DNA gave D and trimming. The sample includes some 95,000 clones, roughly 85% of them seen just once. V was shortened by 4 bases and J by 5 bases, with 6 bases between the two germline ends. Germline V gene lookup returns CDR1 MNHNY and CDR2 SVGAGI (reference sequence). This CDR3 is built from 11 residues. The sequence derives from a man between 65 and 85 years old with acute or convalescent COVID-19. Material for sequencing was peripheral blood. The chain employs TRBV6-6 and TRBJ2-7; D not certain. Here the CDR3 reads CASSSLDEQYF. CDR3 DNA: TGTGCCAGCAGTTCACTTGACGAGCAGTACTTC.